This T cell receptor (beta chain) was profiled in a study of shared T cell receptors in the human thymus. This table comes from immunoSEQ multiplex PCR, and its TCRdb copy is limited to in-frame clones, with some not included. Here the sample spans hundreds of thousands of clones, roughly 74% being singletons. V was trimmed by 3 bases and J by 1 base, leaving 13 bases between them. CDR1 and CDR2 from the germline V gene are SGHKS and YYEKEE (reference sequence). The CDR3 contains 15 residues. Separately, the same data were catalogued under a study of human thymus T cells.

This chain uses TRBV5-5 with TRBJ1-1, with D possibly being TRBD1 (6 bases). The receptor comes from a boy younger than two with a congenital heart defect. Sample: thymocytes. The chain's CDR3 is CASSCPDSRNTEAFF. The CDR3 DNA sequence: TGTGCCAGCAGCTGCCCGGACAGTAGGAACACTGAAGCTTTCTTT. Drawing the rest from reference TRBV5-5 and TRBJ1-1, the complete variable domain is DAGVTQSPTHLIKTRGQQVTLRCSPISGHKSVSWYQQVLGQGPQFIFQYYEKEERGRGNFPDRFSARQFPNYSSELNVNALLLGDSALYLCASSCPDSRNTEAFFGQGTRLTVV.